Shown below are 30 T cell receptor beta chains from a single sample sequenced in a study of T cell responses to AZD1222 COVID-19 vaccine. The method was immunoSEQ multiplex PCR; TCRdb's version includes in-frame clones alone and lacks a portion of them. This table holds more than 85,000 clones, roughly 87% found once. The input for sequencing was peripheral blood, taken on day 0 of AZD1222 vaccination. The source is an adult in good health.

J is TRBJ1-2 and V is TRBV6-6, with unresolved D. Germline V gene lookup returns CDR1 MNHNY and CDR2 SVGAGI (reference sequence). The CDR3 has 13 amino acids. Trimming left V 5 bases short and J 5 bases short, with 12 bases between. DNA for the CDR3: TGTGCCAGCAGTCCTGCCCGGGCGTATGGCTACACCTTC. Amino acids: CASSPARAYGYTF.

The chain links TRBV24-1 to TRBJ1-2, with TRBD1 matching 7 bases. Germline CDR1 is KGHDR and CDR2 is SFDVKD. This CDR3 is built from 18 residues. V lost 4 bases, J lost 0 bases, and 13 bases stayed unmatched. CDR3 protein: CATSETPGQKGTNYGYTF. CDR3 DNA sequence: TGTGCCACCAGTGAGACTCCGGGACAGAAGGGGACTAACTATGGCTACACCTTC.

This chain uses TRBV28 with TRBJ2-6; TRBD1 agrees at 8 bases. The V segment lost 3 bases and the J segment 1 base; nucleotides outside the gene matches: 5. CDR3 length: 17 residues. From germline, CDR1 is MDHEN and CDR2 SYDVKM. The CDR3 bases are TGTGCCAGCAGTTTGAACAGGGGGAATTCTGGGGCCAACGTCCTGACTTTC. Its translation: CASSLNRGNSGANVLTF.

The chain has TRBV11-3 and TRBJ2-2; D gene unclear. The CDR3 is 15 residues long. V lost 0 bases and J lost 0, with 5 bases in between. CDR1 SGHNT and CDR2 YENEEA come from the germline V gene. Here the CDR3 reads CASSLDGTNTGELFF. The CDR3 coding sequence is TGTGCCAGCAGCTTAGATGGTACGAACACCGGGGAGCTGTTTTTT. Full variable domain (missing parts from reference TRBV11-3 and TRBJ2-2): EAGVVQSPRYKIIEKKQPVAFWCNPISGHNTLYWYLQNLGQGPELLIRYENEEAVDDSQLPKDRFSAERLKGVDSTLKIQPAELGDSAVYLCASSLDGTNTGELFFGEGSRLTVL.

The chain is built from TRBV7-6 and TRBJ2-3, with TRBD2 matching over 9 bases. Germline loops: CDR1 SGHVS, CDR2 FNYEAQ. The CDR3 contains 18 residues. Trimming took 4 bases from V and 1 from J; bases not matched to a gene: 12. The CDR3: CASSSGGGGRVGTDTQYF. CDR3 DNA: TGTGCCAGCAGCTCTGGCGGGGGCGGGAGGGTCGGCACAGATACGCAGTATTTT.

The V call is TRBV6-6, the J call TRBJ1-5; D is unresolved. Trimming took 8 bases from V and 6 from J, leaving 11 bases between them. This CDR3 comprises 12 residues. Per the germline V gene, CDR1 is MNHNY and CDR2 is SVGAGI (reference sequence). DNA of the CDR3: TGTGCCAGCTCAAGCCGGGGTCAGCCCCAGCATTTT. As protein: CASSSRGQPQHF.

The V and J genes are TRBV3-1 (or the pseudogene TRBV3-2) and TRBJ2-5, with 15 positions matching TRBD2. Per germline, CDR1 LGHDT and CDR2 YNNKEL (reference sequence). The CDR3 has 16 amino acids. J was trimmed by 5 bases and V by 4 bases; bases with no gene match: 5. The CDR3 here is CASSRGLAGGLETQYF. CDR3 nucleotide sequence: TGTGCCAGCAGCCGAGGACTAGCGGGGGGGCTTGAGACCCAGTACTTC.

V and J are TRBV18 and TRBJ2-2, with 12 bases that match TRBD2. The CDR3 has 17 residues. Trimming took 3 bases from V and 4 from J; bases not matched to a gene: 6. Germline lookup yields CDR1 KGHSH and CDR2 LQKENI. CDR3 protein: CASSPLAGGPGTGELFF. In nucleotides, the CDR3 is TGTGCCAGCTCACCTCTAGCGGGAGGGCCCGGCACCGGGGAGCTGTTTTTT.

The CDR3 loop reads CSVLASTGNTIYF. The CDR3 DNA follows: TGCAGCGTCTTGGCTTCGACTGGAAACACCATATATTTT. The chain employs TRBV29-1 and TRBJ1-3; the D is unclear. V lost 6 bases and J 2 bases, leaving 11 bases between the germline ends. Per germline, CDR1 SQVTM and CDR2 ANQGSEA. The CDR3 spans 13 residues.

In this sample, this clone turned up once. V and J are TRBV7-2 and TRBJ2-7; D unclear. The length of the CDR3 is 15 residues. The V end lost 0 bases, the J end lost 0 bases, and 9 bases lay between the germline ends. Germline V gene sequence: CDR1 SGHTA, CDR2 FQGNSA. CDR3 amino acids: CASSLAPPSSYEQYF. CDR3 nucleotides: TGTGCCAGCAGCTTAGCGCCACCTAGCTCCTACGAGCAGTACTTC.

The chain joins TRBV29-1 to TRBJ1-1, with a possible D match to TRBD1 (6 bases). CDR1 and CDR2 from the germline V gene are SQVTM and ANQGSEA. This CDR3 is built from 15 residues. V lost 5 bases to trimming and J lost 0 bases, with 16 bases between them. Here the CDR3 reads CSVLGGDSMNTEAFF. As DNA, the CDR3 is TGCAGCGTTTTAGGGGGAGACTCAATGAACACTGAAGCTTTCTTT.

The chain has TRBV19 and TRBJ2-1; D ambiguous. The CDR3 has 15 amino acids. Germline V gene lookup returns CDR1 LNHDA and CDR2 SQIVND (reference sequence). The V and J ends lost 3 bases and 2 bases respectively, with 11 bases between them. CDR3 sequence reads: CASSIGADAYNEQFF. The CDR3 nucleotides are TGTGCCAGTAGTATCGGAGCCGACGCCTACAATGAGCAGTTCTTC.

This clone has a single count. V is TRBV29-1 and J is TRBJ2-6; the match to TRBD1 covers 9 bases. The CDR3 is made up of 17 amino acids. V gave up 5 bases and J gave up 0 bases; unmatched junction bases: 8. Germline CDR1 SQVTM, CDR2 ANQGSEA. For the CDR3, the DNA is TGCAGCGTTTCTGGGACAGGGCTTTCCTCTGGGGCCAACGTCCTGACTTTC. Translation: CSVSGTGLSSGANVLTF.

J is TRBJ1-5 and V is TRBV27, with TRBD1 matching over 8 bases. This CDR3 is built from 15 residues. The germline V gene has CDR1 MNHEY and CDR2 SMNVEV (reference sequence). The trim removed 3 bases at V and 7 bases at J, leaving 8 bases unmatched. CDR3 amino acids: CASSLDRDRIQPQHF. The CDR3 DNA reads as TGTGCCAGCAGTTTGGACAGGGATCGGATCCAGCCCCAGCATTTT.

As concerns this clone: One base away lies a much larger clone, so this may be a sequencing read error. Other DNA sequences of this sample code for an identical CDR3. The chain carries TRBV27 and TRBJ1-2, with D possibly being TRBD1 (6 bases). Germline loops: CDR1 MNHEY, CDR2 SMNVEV (reference sequence). The length of the CDR3 is 13 residues. Trimming removed 2 bases from V and 2 bases from J, with 6 bases in between. The CDR3 is CASSLGQNYGYTF. CDR3 nucleotides: TGTGCCAGCAGTTTAGGACAGAACTATGGCTACACCTTC.

The rearrangement links TRBV2 to TRBJ2-3; 10 positions agree with TRBD2. Germline V CDR1 and CDR2: SNHLY, FYNNEI. The length of the CDR3 is 16 residues. With 1 base clipped from V and 7 bases from J, the junction kept 8 bases outside the gene matches. Written as DNA, the CDR3 is TGTGCCAGCAGTGAAGAGGGAGCGGGAGGGCCGAATACGCAGTATTTT. Translating gives CASSEEGAGGPNTQYF.

In its sample, this clone was seen once. The DNA for the CDR3 is TGCGCCAGCAGCCAAGACTGGCTGAACACCGGGGAGCTGTTTTTT. This sequence encodes CASSQDWLNTGELFF. The genes are TRBV4-3 and TRBJ2-2; unclear D gene. Between the trimmed V and J ends, which lost 0 bases and 1 base, there was a span of 6 bases. The CDR3 contains 15 residues. CDR1 and CDR2 (germline): LGHNA, YSLEER.

This clone was picked up one time. V is TRBV10-1 and J is TRBJ1-1, with D uncertain. V gave up 2 bases and J gave up 0 bases, with 7 bases separating them. The CDR3 is 14 residues long. CDR1 and CDR2 (germline): WNHNN, SYGVQD (reference sequence). Here the CDR3 DNA reads TGCGCCAGCAGTGAGGGACGGATGAACACTGAAGCTTTCTTT. This encodes CASSEGRMNTEAFF.

V and J are TRBV28 and TRBJ2-7; D is possibly TRBD1 (5 bases). V lost 2 bases and J lost 2, with 10 bases in between. The CDR3 extends over 14 amino acids. CDR1 MDHEN and CDR2 SYDVKM come from the germline V gene. The DNA of the CDR3 is TGTGCCAGCAGTTTACAGGGATTAACCTACGAGCAGTACTTC. Its protein is CASSLQGLTYEQYF.

The V gene is TRBV30, the J gene TRBJ1-3; no clear D. V was shortened by 4 bases and J by 0 bases, with 16 bases between the two germline ends. Germline CDR1 reads GTSNPN; CDR2 reads SVGIG (reference sequence). The CDR3 runs to 16 residues. CDR3 region: CAWIPSSWDSGNTIYF. The CDR3 DNA is TGTGCCTGGATTCCGAGCTCATGGGACTCTGGAAACACCATATATTTT.

J is TRBJ2-1 and V is TRBV27, with TRBD2 as a possible D gene (7 bases). The CDR3 length is 14 residues. The germline CDR1 and CDR2 sequences are MNHEY and SMNVEV (reference sequence). Trimming took off 6 bases at V and 4 bases at J, with 13 bases between the two ends. The CDR3 sequence: CASRGASGYNEQFF. In DNA, the CDR3 is TGTGCCAGCAGGGGGGCTAGCGGTTACAATGAGCAGTTCTTC.

This sequence joins TRBV5-4 and TRBJ2-1; TRBD2 matches 10 bases. CDR1 and CDR2 from the germline V gene are SGHNT and YYREEE (reference sequence). The V gene end was trimmed by 5 bases and the J gene end by 9 bases; junction bases not matched to a gene: 8. The CDR3 is made up of 14 amino acids. The CDR3 DNA reads TGTGCCAGCAGAAGAGCGGGAGGGCCGCCTGAGCAGTTCTTC. Translating gives CASRRAGGPPEQFF.

This chain uses TRBV28 with TRBJ2-7, with 7 nucleotides matching TRBD1. V dropped 4 bases and J dropped 5; count of bases not matched to a gene: 11. CDR3 size: 15 residues. Germline assignment: CDR1 MDHEN and CDR2 SYDVKM. The CDR3 sequence is CASSSLTGRVHEQYF. CDR3 nucleotide sequence: TGTGCCAGCAGTTCTTTGACAGGGCGGGTACACGAGCAGTACTTC.

The chain employs TRBV4-2 and TRBJ2-7; 9 positions match TRBD1. The CDR3 contains 16 residues. Germline V gives CDR1 LGHNA, CDR2 YNFKEQ. Unmatched junction bases numbered 8, after V lost 0 bases and J lost 5 bases. CDR3 in DNA: TGTGCCAGCAGCCAAGACTTGTCCGGGACAGGGAACGAGCAGTACTTC. It encodes CASSQDLSGTGNEQYF.

V gene TRBV6-2 or TRBV6-3 combines with J gene TRBJ1-1; D gene uncertain. CDR3 length: 13 amino acids. Germline CDR1 MNHEY, CDR2 SVGEGT. The V and J ends lost 4 bases and 0 bases respectively, with 6 bases between them. The CDR3 DNA is TGTGCCAGCAGTTCATTTATGAACACTGAAGCTTTCTTT. Translation: CASSSFMNTEAFF.

The chain links TRBV5-1 to TRBJ2-7, with D perhaps matching TRBD2 (5 bases). Germline V CDR1 and CDR2: SGHRS, YFSETQ. The CDR3 has 15 amino acids. V was clipped by 0 bases and J by 0 bases, with 10 bases between them. This CDR3 is CASSLELGSSYEQYF. In DNA, the CDR3 is TGCGCCAGCAGCTTGGAGCTGGGGAGCTCCTACGAGCAGTACTTC.

This clone appeared a single time. This chain connects TRBV7-2 to TRBJ2-3, with D possibly being TRBD1 (6 bases). The CDR3 loop spans 14 amino acids. The germline CDR1 and CDR2 sequences are SGHTA and FQGNSA. V lost 8 bases, J lost 2 bases, and 14 bases lay in between. DNA for the CDR3: TGTGCCAGCTCTCCGGGACAAGTCACAGATACGCAGTATTTT. Translating gives CASSPGQVTDTQYF.

This clone was picked up a small number of times. The rearrangement joins TRBV30 to TRBJ1-1; D is unresolved. There are 13 residues in the CDR3. V gave up 1 base and J gave up 5 bases, with 11 bases separating them. Germline CDR1 is GTSNPN and CDR2 is SVGIG (reference sequence). CDR3 loop: CAWSAGSGTEAFF. The CDR3 DNA is TGTGCCTGGAGTGCGGGTTCGGGGACTGAAGCTTTCTTT. Drawing the rest from reference TRBV30 and TRBJ1-1, the complete variable domain is SQTIHQWPATLVQPVGSPLSLECTVEGTSNPNLYWYRQAAGRGLQLLFYSVGIGQISSEVPQNLSASRPQDRQFILSSKKLLLSDSGFYLCAWSAGSGTEAFFGQGTRLTVV.

This chain links TRBV5-5 with TRBJ2-1; D is unclear. V lost 2 bases and J 0 bases, leaving 15 bases between the germline ends. This CDR3 comprises 17 residues. Germline CDR1 SGHKS, CDR2 YYEKEE (reference sequence). CDR3 in DNA: TGTGCCAGCAGCTTTCTTGTAGGTCCGAGCTCCTACAATGAGCAGTTCTTC. Amino acids: CASSFLVGPSSYNEQFF.

The chain's CDR3 is CASSEGTGQYGYTF. The DNA for the CDR3 is TGTGCCAGCAGTGAGGGGACAGGGCAATATGGCTACACCTTC. The V call is TRBV3-1 (or the pseudogene TRBV3-2), the J call TRBJ1-2; 9 bases fit TRBD1. The V and J ends lost 6 bases and 5 bases, in that order; junction bases with no gene match: 7. The length of the CDR3 is 14 residues. Per germline, CDR1 LGHDT and CDR2 YNNKEL (reference sequence).